The 24 T cell receptor beta chains below were found in one sample sequenced in a study of CXCR3-negative and CXCR3-positive naive CD8 T cells. UMI-labeled 5' RACE yielded the TRB cDNA libraries. TCRdb re-called the 5' RACE reads, yielding one record per CDR3 amino acid sequence without DNA. Its table records more than 40,000 distinct CDR3 sequences. Sequencing was done on a sample of naive CXCR3- CD8+ T cells from blood. Subset in this sample: CD45RO-CCR7+CD27+CD95- naive CD8+ T cells lacking CXCR3 (TNR3-). The receptors shown here come from a human donor in good health. Some clones in this sample may be carry-over from other donors' samples.

The rearrangement uses TRBV29-1 and TRBJ2-7. CDR3 length equals 15 residues. In germline, CDR1 is SQVTM, CDR2 ANQGSEA. CDR3: CSVAETGRSSYEQYF.

CDR3 region: CASSVGNTEAFF. This chain connects TRBV13 to TRBJ1-1. Germline V gene sequence: CDR1 PRHDT, CDR2 FYEKMQ (reference sequence). The CDR3 is 12 residues long.

The chain joins TRBV15 to TRBJ2-3; the D gene TCRdb calls, TRBD1, cannot be checked with no DNA. In germline, CDR1 is LNHNV, CDR2 YYDKDF (reference sequence). This CDR3 spans 15 amino acids. CDR3: CATLRRERPTDTQYF.

V and J are TRBV27 and TRBJ2-7; TCRdb indicates TRBD1, and absent DNA this call remains unverified. Germline V gives CDR1 MNHEY, CDR2 SMNVEV (reference sequence). The CDR3 is 16 residues long. The CDR3 is CASSLSMGHVTYEQYF.

J is TRBJ1-1 and V is TRBV7-9; with no DNA, the TCRdb D assignment of TRBD1 cannot be verified. The CDR3 sequence is 15 residues long. In germline, CDR1 is SEHNR, CDR2 FQNEAQ (reference sequence). The chain's CDR3 is CASSLEDRVNTEAFF.

CDR3 amino acids: CSAWLLAGDTDTQYF. This chain connects TRBV20-1 to TRBJ2-3; TCRdb names TRBD2, which stays unverified in the absence of DNA. In germline, CDR1 is DFQATT, CDR2 SNEGSKA (reference sequence). This CDR3 spans 15 amino acids.

The chain recombines TRBV7-9 with TRBJ1-1; checking the TCRdb D call of TRBD1 is not possible without DNA. CDR1 SEHNR and CDR2 FQNEAQ come from the germline V gene (reference sequence). The CDR3 is 13 residues long. The CDR3 here is CASSITGLPEAFF. The full variable domain, in which reference TRBV7-9 and TRBJ1-1 provide the parts outside the CDR3, is DTGVSQNPRHKITKRGQNVTFRCDPISEHNRLYWYRQTLGQGPEFLTYFQNEAQLEKSRLLSDRFSAERPKGSFSTLEIQRTEQGDSAMYLCASSITGLPEAFFGQGTRLTVV.

V gene TRBV20-1 combines with J gene TRBJ1-1; TCRdb returns TRBD1, unconfirmable since there is no DNA. CDR3 length equals 12 residues. From germline, CDR1 is DFQATT and CDR2 SNEGSKA (reference sequence). The CDR3 sequence is CSASSWGFEAFF.

The chain couples TRBV29-1 to TRBJ2-1; without DNA, the TCRdb call of TRBD1 cannot be checked. Germline lookup yields CDR1 SQVTM and CDR2 ANQGSEA. The CDR3 consists of 17 residues. CDR3 sequence reads: CSVEDFVGGGSYNEQFF.

The chain has TRBV19 and TRBJ2-3; the TRBD2 assignment by TCRdb is unverifiable without DNA. CDR3 size: 16 residues. The germline gives CDR1 LNHDA, CDR2 SQIVND (reference sequence). The CDR3 protein is CASSIEGRSGTDTQYF.

The J gene is TRBJ2-2, the V gene TRBV10-3. Germline CDR1 reads ENHRY; CDR2 reads SYGVKD. This CDR3 comprises 12 residues. CDR3 amino acids: CAIYKNTGELFF.

The V call is TRBV29-1, the J call TRBJ2-7; TCRdb indicates TRBD1, and absent DNA this call remains unverified. The CDR3 loop spans 14 amino acids. Germline lookup yields CDR1 SQVTM and CDR2 ANQGSEA. CDR3 sequence: CSVESPGVSYEQYF.

This chain links TRBV4-1 with TRBJ1-4. The length of the CDR3 is 13 residues. Germline CDR1 reads MGHRA; CDR2 reads YSYEKL. CDR3: CASGSRTNEKLFF.

This chain connects TRBV28 to TRBJ2-3; the TCRdb D gene call, TRBD2, has no DNA to confirm it. The germline CDR1 and CDR2 sequences are MDHEN and SYDVKM. The CDR3 is 19 residues long. CDR3 amino acids: CASSLPPSLAAISTDTQYF.

This chain connects TRBV20-1 to TRBJ1-2; no DNA is available, so the TRBD1 call from TCRdb remains unchecked. The germline V gene has CDR1 DFQATT and CDR2 SNEGSKA (reference sequence). The CDR3 has 13 amino acids. CDR3: CSATGQGGYGYTF.

The V gene is TRBV7-2, the J gene TRBJ2-3; TCRdb gives TRBD1 as the D gene, but with no DNA this cannot be confirmed. The CDR3 is 15 amino acids. Germline CDR1 reads SGHTA; CDR2 reads FQGNSA. The CDR3: CASSLVTGGWDTQYF.

The chain uses TRBV28 and TRBJ2-7; TCRdb outputs TRBD2, but without DNA this stays unchecked. The CDR3 is 14 residues long. Germline V gives CDR1 MDHEN, CDR2 SYDVKM. CDR3 region: CASTLAGSSYEQYF. The full variable domain, with the rest looked up from reference TRBV28 and TRBJ2-7, is DVKVTQSSRYLVKRTGEKVFLECVQDMDHENMFWYRQDPGLGLRLIYFSYDVKMKEKGDIPEGYSVSREKKERFSLILESASTNQTSMYLCASTLAGSSYEQYFGPGTRLTVT.

This clonotype shows up as medium-sized by frequency. The gene calls are TRBV29-1 and TRBJ2-2; TCRdb's assignment of TRBD2 cannot be checked, as there is no DNA. Per the germline V gene, CDR1 is SQVTM and CDR2 is ANQGSEA. The CDR3 length is 21 residues. The CDR3 loop is CSVEGSGGLAGLTANTGELFF.

The chain has TRBV18 and TRBJ2-5. Germline CDR1 and CDR2: KGHSH and LQKENI. The CDR3 has 15 amino acids. The CDR3: CASSPPEEPQETQYF.

The genes are TRBV29-1 and TRBJ2-5; TCRdb designates TRBD2, a call that cannot be tested without DNA. From germline, CDR1 is SQVTM and CDR2 ANQGSEA. The CDR3 loop spans 16 amino acids. The CDR3 is CSVVPLAGGIQETQYF.

The CDR3 sequence is CASINPRHTEAFF. This chain connects TRBV27 to TRBJ1-1; the TCRdb D gene call, TRBD1, has no DNA to confirm it. This CDR3 comprises 13 residues. Germline V CDR1 and CDR2: MNHEY, SMNVEV (reference sequence).

This rearrangement joins TRBV11-2 to TRBJ2-5. The CDR3 spans 12 residues. The germline gives CDR1 SGHAT, CDR2 FQNNGV. The CDR3 sequence is CASSLVRETQYF.

The chain couples TRBV6-2 or TRBV6-3 to TRBJ1-5; lacking DNA, the TRBD1 call made by TCRdb goes unchecked. This CDR3 region has 16 residues. CDR1 and CDR2 from the germline V gene are MNHEY and SVGEGT. CDR3 residues: CASSSYTGQGKQPQHF.

V is TRBV27 and J is TRBJ2-7; TCRdb outputs TRBD1, but without DNA this stays unchecked. Germline values: CDR1 MNHEY, CDR2 SMNVEV (reference sequence). CDR3 length: 16 amino acids. This CDR3 reads CASSLPGTGAWDEQYF.